The rows below give T cell receptor beta chains drawn from one sample of a study of cytomegalovirus exposure and HLA in healthy donors. Repertoires were generated with immunoSEQ multiplex PCR, while TCRdb's copy carries only in-frame clones and drops some. This sample has 180,000 or so clones, with approximately 85% found just once. Sample: PBMCs. The receptors were sampled from a woman between 45 and 60 years old in good health and CMV-seropositive. Both conserved end residues are part of each CDR3. D genes are given only for firm matches. Some rows mark clone size as missing; the rest say once, few, many or name a class of expanded clone.

length: 15; size: -; V: TRBV7-2; J: TRBJ1-6; D: -; CDR3: CASSPLGGENSPLHF; DNA: TGTGCCAGCAGCCCCCTGGGGGGAGAGAATTCACCCCTCCACTTT
length: 15; size: -; V: TRBV10-1; J: TRBJ1-1; D: -; CDR3: CASSESGRAGTEAFF; DNA: TGCGCCAGCAGTGAGTCCGGCAGGGCCGGGACTGAAGCTTTCTTT
length: 13; size: -; V: TRBV7-7; J: TRBJ2-7; D: -; CDR3: CASSLDRGYEQYF; DNA: TGTGCTAGCAGCTTAGATAGGGGTTACGAGCAGTACTTC
length: 17; size: -; V: TRBV28; J: TRBJ1-6; D: -; CDR3: CASSLGDKSSYNSPLHF; DNA: TGTGCCAGCAGTTTGGGCGACAAGAGCTCCTATAATTCACCCCTCCACTTT
length: 14; size: -; V: TRBV6-1; J: TRBJ1-1; D: TRBD1; CDR3: CASSPDRGLTEAFF; DNA: TGTGCCAGCAGCCCCGACAGGGGATTAACTGAAGCTTTCTTT
length: 15; size: -; V: TRBV9; J: TRBJ2-3; D: TRBD2; CDR3: CASSVRLSGSDTQYF; DNA: TGTGCCAGCAGCGTCCGACTTAGCGGGTCAGATACGCAGTATTTT
length: 13; size: -; V: TRBV4-1; J: TRBJ1-2; D: -; CDR3: CASSLQINYGYTF; DNA: TGCGCCAGCAGCCTACAGATTAACTATGGCTACACCTTC
length: 16; size: -; V: TRBV6-5; J: TRBJ1-6; D: -; CDR3: CASSYGTDYYNSPLHF; DNA: TGTGCCAGCAGTTACGGGACGGACTATTATAATTCACCCCTCCACTTT
length: 14; size: -; V: TRBV19; J: TRBJ1-1; D: TRBD1; CDR3: CASTSPGGLSEAFF; DNA: TGTGCCAGTACCTCTCCAGGGGGCCTTTCTGAAGCTTTCTTT
length: 14; size: -; V: TRBV28; J: TRBJ2-7; D: TRBD1; CDR3: CASSTGTGGYEQYF; DNA: TGTGCCAGCAGTACCGGGACAGGGGGCTACGAGCAGTACTTC
length: 15; size: -; V: TRBV6-5; J: TRBJ1-5; D: -; CDR3: CASSYSIDSNQPQHF; DNA: TGTGCCAGCAGTTACTCGATAGATAGCAATCAGCCCCAGCATTTT
length: 15; size: -; V: TRBV9; J: TRBJ2-7; D: -; CDR3: CASSVGVRQSYEQYF; DNA: TGTGCCAGCAGCGTAGGGGTCAGGCAATCCTACGAGCAGTACTTC
length: 14; size: -; V: TRBV5-1; J: TRBJ1-1; D: -; CDR3: CASSPAFGNTEAFF; DNA: TGCGCCAGCAGCCCCGCATTCGGGAACACTGAAGCTTTCTTT
length: 16; size: -; V: TRBV7-8; J: TRBJ2-7; D: TRBD2; CDR3: CASSLNGWGLAYEQYF; DNA: TGTGCCAGCAGCTTAAATGGCTGGGGACTAGCCTACGAGCAGTACTTC
length: 12; size: -; V: TRBV27; J: TRBJ1-2; D: -; CDR3: CAKDGRPYGYTF; DNA: TGTGCTAAGGACGGGAGACCATATGGCTACACCTTC
length: 13; size: -; V: TRBV7-2; J: TRBJ2-5; D: -; CDR3: CASSLGVQETQYF; DNA: TGTGCCAGCAGCTTAGGCGTACAAGAGACCCAGTACTTC
length: 14; size: -; V: TRBV11-2; J: TRBJ2-3; D: TRBD1; CDR3: CASSLGTGRDTQYF; DNA: TGTGCCAGCAGCCTCGGGACAGGTAGAGATACGCAGTATTTT
length: 16; size: -; V: TRBV6-5; J: TRBJ2-1; D: TRBD2; CDR3: CASSSIAGSSYNEQFF; DNA: TGTGCCAGCAGTTCCATAGCGGGAAGCTCCTACAATGAGCAGTTCTTC
length: 16; size: -; V: TRBV10-3; J: TRBJ2-2; D: TRBD2; CDR3: CAIGWLAGGSTGELFF; DNA: TGTGCCATCGGGTGGCTAGCGGGAGGAAGCACCGGGGAGCTGTTTTTT
length: 14; size: -; V: TRBV5-1; J: TRBJ2-1; D: TRBD2; CDR3: CASGGDGSYNEQFF; DNA: TGCGCCAGCGGGGGGGACGGCTCCTACAATGAGCAGTTCTTC
length: 14; size: -; V: TRBV5-6; J: TRBJ1-1; D: -; CDR3: CASTEATILGQAFF; DNA: TGTGCCAGCACCGAGGCGACCATCTTAGGCCAAGCTTTCTTT
length: 15; size: -; V: TRBV5-5; J: TRBJ1-2; D: -; CDR3: CASSLGAGTNYGYTF; DNA: TGTGCCAGCAGCTTGGGTGCTGGGACAAACTATGGCTACACCTTC
length: 16; size: -; V: TRBV5-1; J: TRBJ2-2; D: -; CDR3: CASSLVEGRNTGELFF; DNA: TGCGCCAGCAGCTTGGTCGAGGGCCGAAACACCGGGGAGCTGTTTTTT
length: 13; size: -; V: TRBV6-5; J: TRBJ1-1; D: -; CDR3: CASRKHRLPEAFF; DNA: TGTGCCAGCAGAAAACACAGGTTGCCTGAAGCTTTCTTT
length: 15; size: -; V: TRBV7-9; J: TRBJ2-3; D: -; CDR3: CASSLAHTAPDTQYF; DNA: TGTGCCAGCAGCTTAGCTCACACAGCCCCAGATACGCAGTATTTT
length: 14; size: few; V: TRBV2; J: TRBJ2-7; D: TRBD1; CDR3: CASSPGQLTYEQYF; DNA: TGTGCCAGCAGTCCGGGACAGCTGACCTACGAGCAGTACTTC
length: 15; size: -; V: TRBV9; J: TRBJ2-1; D: TRBD2; CDR3: CASSVRGGSYNEQFF; DNA: TGTGCCAGCAGCGTGCGGGGGGGCTCCTACAATGAGCAGTTCTTC
length: 15; size: -; V: TRBV10-3; J: TRBJ2-3; D: TRBD1; CDR3: CAAKQGAKHTDTQYF; DNA: TGTGCCGCCAAACAGGGGGCCAAACACACAGATACGCAGTATTTT
length: 13; size: -; V: TRBV27; J: TRBJ2-7; D: -; CDR3: CASSLARSYEQYF; DNA: TGTGCCAGCAGTTTAGCGAGGTCCTACGAGCAGTACTTC
length: 15; size: few; V: TRBV29-1; J: TRBJ2-3; D: TRBD2; CDR3: CSVTGLAGGIDTQYF; DNA: TGCAGCGTCACGGGACTAGCGGGGGGCATAGATACGCAGTATTTT
length: 16; size: -; V: TRBV4-2; J: TRBJ2-7; D: TRBD2; CDR3: CASSQDWGGSAYEQYF; DNA: TGTGCCAGCAGCCAAGATTGGGGCGGGAGCGCCTACGAGCAGTACTTC
length: 16; size: -; V: TRBV11-2; J: TRBJ2-1; D: TRBD2; CDR3: CASSTTLAETYNEQFF; DNA: TGTGCCAGCAGCACAACACTAGCGGAGACCTACAATGAGCAGTTCTTC
length: 13; size: -; V: TRBV28; J: TRBJ1-1; D: TRBD1; CDR3: CASLGTGGTEAFF; DNA: TGTGCCAGCCTCGGGACAGGGGGCACTGAAGCTTTCTTT
length: 14; size: -; V: TRBV5-1; J: TRBJ1-2; D: TRBD1; CDR3: CASSLDRGGYGYTF; DNA: TGCGCCAGCAGCTTAGACAGGGGCGGCTATGGCTACACCTTC
length: 15; size: once; V: TRBV28; J: TRBJ1-2; D: TRBD1; CDR3: CASSLVGQGAGGYTF; DNA: TGTGCCAGCAGTTTGGTAGGACAGGGGGCGGGTGGCTACACCTTC
length: 15; size: -; V: TRBV2; J: TRBJ1-1; D: TRBD1; CDR3: CASTRTGGAGTEAFF; DNA: TGTGCCAGCACTCGGACAGGGGGCGCCGGAACTGAAGCTTTCTTT
length: 15; size: few; V: TRBV4-1; J: TRBJ1-1; D: -; CDR3: CASSQEGRGNTEAFF; DNA: TGCGCCAGCAGCCAAGAGGGCCGGGGGAACACTGAAGCTTTCTTT
length: 14; size: -; V: TRBV5-6; J: TRBJ2-5; D: TRBD1; CDR3: CASSLDRGQETQYF; DNA: TGTGCCAGCAGCTTGGACAGGGGGCAAGAGACCCAGTACTTC
length: 12; size: -; V: TRBV28; J: TRBJ2-3; D: -; CDR3: CASSPPGDTQYF; DNA: TGTGCCAGCAGCCCCCCAGGAGATACGCAGTATTTT
length: 12; size: -; V: TRBV19; J: TRBJ2-1; D: -; CDR3: CASSKGYNEQFF; DNA: TGTGCCAGTAGTAAGGGGTACAATGAGCAGTTCTTC
length: 16; size: -; V: TRBV7-8; J: TRBJ1-6; D: TRBD1; CDR3: CASSLVQGKGNSPLHF; DNA: TGTGCCAGCAGCTTGGTACAGGGGAAGGGGAATTCACCCCTCCACTTT
length: 15; size: few; V: TRBV7-9; J: TRBJ2-1; D: TRBD1; CDR3: CASSLTPTGGNEQFF; DNA: TGTGCCAGCAGCTTAACACCCACAGGGGGCAATGAGCAGTTCTTC
length: 15; size: -; V: TRBV27; J: TRBJ1-5; D: -; CDR3: CASSLTAGMDQPQHF; DNA: TGTGCCAGCAGTTTAACGGCAGGGATGGATCAGCCCCAGCATTTT
length: 17; size: -; V: TRBV6-1; J: TRBJ2-1; D: TRBD2; CDR3: CASSDPSSGGVDNEQFF; DNA: TGTGCCAGCAGTGATCCCTCGAGCGGGGGAGTGGACAATGAGCAGTTCTTC
length: 14; size: once; V: TRBV4-3; J: TRBJ1-1; D: TRBD1; CDR3: CASSGGTGNTEAFF; DNA: TGCGCCAGCAGCGGAGGGACAGGGAACACTGAAGCTTTCTTT
length: 14; size: -; V: TRBV19; J: TRBJ2-6; D: -; CDR3: CANQLPSGANVLTF; DNA: TGTGCCAATCAACTTCCCTCTGGGGCCAACGTCCTGACTTTC
length: 15; size: -; V: TRBV5-8; J: TRBJ2-7; D: TRBD2; CDR3: CASSHWAGAGREQYF; DNA: TGTGCCAGCAGCCACTGGGCGGGAGCGGGACGTGAGCAGTACTTC
length: 14; size: -; V: TRBV7-3; J: TRBJ2-3; D: TRBD1; CDR3: CASSLGQVGDTQYF; DNA: TGTGCCAGCAGCTTAGGACAGGTTGGAGATACGCAGTATTTT
length: 12; size: -; V: TRBV7-2; J: TRBJ2-5; D: -; CDR3: CASSSSGRSQYF; DNA: TGTGCCAGCAGCTCAAGCGGACGGTCCCAGTACTTC
length: 11; size: -; V: TRBV20-1; J: TRBJ2-5; D: -; CDR3: CSGHFQETQYF; DNA: TGCAGTGGACACTTCCAAGAGACCCAGTACTTC
length: 16; size: once; V: TRBV18; J: TRBJ1-3; D: TRBD1; CDR3: CASSPGDSLSGNTIYF; DNA: TGTGCCAGCTCACCAGGGGACAGTCTCTCTGGAAACACCATATATTTT
length: 13; size: -; V: TRBV5-6; J: TRBJ1-5; D: TRBD1; CDR3: CASSLDRGQPQHF; DNA: TGTGCCAGCAGCTTGGACAGGGGGCAGCCCCAGCATTTT
length: 16; size: -; V: TRBV19; J: TRBJ2-2; D: TRBD2; CDR3: CASSIDLAENTGELFF; DNA: TGTGCCAGTAGTATAGATCTAGCGGAGAACACCGGGGAGCTGTTTTTT